Described below is a single T cell receptor beta chain sequence and its context. This sample is drawn from a study of blood T cell repertoires in COVID-19. Across the study: Nucleic acid was either cDNA or gDNA, and it came from T cells, B-cell-depleted T cells, or PBMCs.

Using immunoSEQ multiplex PCR, the repertoire was profiled, and TCRdb retains in-frame clones only, with some absent. The table includes some 300,000 clones, about 90% detected once. Specimen: PBMCs or T cells enriched from blood (not recorded which). The clonotype originates from a woman in her forties or fifties who had been exposed to COVID-19.

The CDR3 here is CASSSAGGAGTNEKLFF. The DNA for the CDR3 is TGTGCCAGCAGCTCAGCAGGGGGCGCAGGGACTAATGAAAAACTGTTTTTT. The chain carries TRBV13 and TRBJ1-4; TRBD1 matches 8 bases. The ends lost 4 bases at V and 2 bases at J; junction bases unmatched: 9. The CDR3 has 17 amino acids. The V gene's germline CDR1 is PRHDT and CDR2 FYEKMQ (reference sequence).